These 24 T cell receptor beta chains came from one sample sequenced in a study of technical replicates of blood from several donors. Here immunoSEQ multiplex PCR was the method, and the copy in TCRdb shows in-frame clones only, minus some. The sample records around 76,000 clones, roughly 90% being singletons. Material: T cells isolated from PBMCs. The origin of the receptors is a human donor in good health.

The chain recombines TRBV7-9 with TRBJ2-1, with 7 positions matching TRBD2. CDR3 length: 16 residues. V trimming: 6 bases; J trimming: 7 bases; junction bases outside the gene matches: 15. Germline V gene sequence: CDR1 SEHNR, CDR2 FQNEAQ (reference sequence). CDR3 sequence: CASSLLGGRALNEQFF. CDR3 nucleotides: TGTGCCAGCAGTCTTCTGGGTGGGAGGGCCCTTAATGAGCAGTTCTTC. The entire variable domain, with the rest obtained from reference TRBV7-9 and TRBJ2-1, is as follows: DTGVSQNPRHKITKRGQNVTFRCDPISEHNRLYWYRQTLGQGPEFLTYFQNEAQLEKSRLLSDRFSAERPKGSFSTLEIQRTEQGDSAMYLCASSLLGGRALNEQFFGPGTRLTVL.

The rearrangement uses TRBV9 and TRBJ2-5; possible D gene TRBD2, 5 bases. Germline assignment: CDR1 SGDLS and CDR2 YYNGEE. The CDR3 totals 13 residues. Trimming cost V 1 base and J 2 bases, with 6 bases left between them. CDR3 sequence reads: CASSVTGQETQYF. In DNA form, the CDR3 reads TGTGCCAGCAGCGTAACGGGGCAAGAGACCCAGTACTTC. The full variable domain, rest sourced from reference TRBV9 and TRBJ2-5, is DSGVTQTPKHLITATGQRVTLRCSPRSGDLSVYWYQQSLDQGLQFLIQYYNGEERAKGNILERFSAQQFPDLHSELNLSSLELGDSALYFCASSVTGQETQYFGPGTRLLVL.

The chain employs TRBV27 and TRBJ2-7, with 7 bases matching TRBD1. V shed 5 bases and J 0 bases; nucleotides not matched to a gene: 10. The CDR3 consists of 16 residues. Germline V gene lookup returns CDR1 MNHEY and CDR2 SMNVEV (reference sequence). CDR3 DNA sequence: TGTGCCAGCAGTCCTGGACAGGACTTGAGCTCCTACGAGCAGTACTTC. This gives the protein CASSPGQDLSSYEQYF.

The chain employs TRBV12-5 and TRBJ1-6; D remains unclear. The CDR3 is made up of 15 amino acids. CDR1 and CDR2 (germline): LGHNT, FRNRAP. V was pared by 1 base and J by 10 bases, with 14 bases between. In nucleotides, the CDR3 is TGTGCTAGTGGTTTGGGGGGAGAGAGGAGGTCACCCCTCCACTTT. Protein: CASGLGGERRSPLHF.

The chain is built from TRBV6-5 and TRBJ1-1, with D perhaps TRBD1 (5 bases). The CDR3 consists of 14 residues. The V gene's germline CDR1 is MNHEY and CDR2 SVGAGI. V was cut by 3 bases and J by 7 bases, with 15 bases left in between. CDR3 sequence (DNA): TGTGCCAGCAGTTATCAGCAGGGTCCAAGTGAAGCTTTCTTT. Its protein is CASSYQQGPSEAFF.

This clone has a single count. The V gene is TRBV5-1, the J gene TRBJ1-2; D remains unclear. The V and J ends lost 2 bases and 5 bases respectively, with 10 bases between them. CDR3 length equals 13 residues. CDR1 and CDR2 from the germline V gene are SGHRS and YFSETQ. The CDR3 region is CASSLGRLYGYTF. The CDR3 DNA follows: TGCGCCAGCAGCTTAGGCAGACTGTATGGCTACACCTTC.

DNA of the CDR3: TGTGCCAGCAGCTTGGGGGCAGGACAGACGGCGTTTAACTATGGCTACACCTTC. This codes for CASSLGAGQTAFNYGYTF. The J gene is TRBJ1-2, the V gene TRBV5-4, with a weak D call TRBD1 (6 bases). Trimming removed 0 bases at V and 1 base at J, with 19 bases between. This CDR3 has 18 residues. Germline V gene sequence: CDR1 SGHNT, CDR2 YYREEE (reference sequence).

The V and J genes are TRBV2 and TRBJ1-5; no clear D gene. The CDR3 consists of 14 residues. Germline V gene data show CDR1 as SNHLY and CDR2 as FYNNEI. The V end lost 4 bases, the J end lost 5 bases, and 12 bases lay between the germline ends. In DNA, the CDR3 is TGTGCCAGCAGTGTGAGAGGTAAGGATCAGCCCCAGCATTTT. This translates into CASSVRGKDQPQHF.

The chain couples TRBV18 to TRBJ1-2; D is possibly TRBD1 (5 bases). The CDR3 sequence is 13 residues long. Germline CDR1 is KGHSH and CDR2 is LQKENI. V gave up 1 base and J gave up 8 bases, with 11 bases separating them. The CDR3 bases are TGTGCCAGCTCACCACGGCAGGGTGAAGGCTACACCTTC. The encoded protein is CASSPRQGEGYTF.

V gene TRBV5-1 combines with J gene TRBJ1-2; D remains ambiguous. Per germline, CDR1 SGHRS and CDR2 YFSETQ. Trimming cost V 6 bases and J 8 bases, with 20 bases left between them. CDR3 size: 14 residues. This CDR3 is CASNLMGGEEGYTF. The CDR3 nucleotides read TGCGCCAGCAACCTCATGGGAGGCGAAGAGGGCTACACCTTC. Supplemented by reference TRBV5-1 and TRBJ1-2, the full variable domain reads KAGVTQTPRYLIKTRGQQVTLSCSPISGHRSVSWYQQTPGQGLQFLFEYFSETQRNKGNFPGRFSGRQFSNSRSEMNVSTLELGDSALYLCASNLMGGEEGYTFGSGTRLTVV.

The genes are TRBV10-2 and TRBJ2-1; D possibly corresponds to TRBD1 (6 bases). The V gene lost 4 bases and the J gene lost 2 bases, with 12 bases spanning the gap. Germline V lookup: CDR1 WSHSY, CDR2 SAAADI. This CDR3 has 15 amino acids. CDR3 loop: CASSATGIAYNEQFF. DNA of the CDR3: TGCGCCAGCAGTGCTACAGGGATAGCCTACAATGAGCAGTTCTTC.

V usage is TRBV2 and J usage is TRBJ1-1; no firm D call. Germline CDR1 SNHLY, CDR2 FYNNEI. CDR3 length equals 14 residues. Trimming removed 8 bases from V and 4 bases from J, with 17 bases in between. CDR3 sequence reads: CASLQREVGTEAFF. CDR3 DNA: TGTGCCAGCCTCCAAAGGGAGGTTGGCACTGAAGCTTTCTTT.

The chain employs TRBV10-1 and TRBJ2-1; a weak D match, TRBD2 (6 bases). The CDR3 is made up of 15 amino acids. The germline gives CDR1 WNHNN, CDR2 SYGVQD (reference sequence). With 0 bases removed from V and 4 bases from J, the gap between germline ends came to 10 bases. The CDR3: CASSESGGAYNEQFF. The CDR3 bases are TGCGCCAGCAGTGAGTCGGGCGGGGCGTACAATGAGCAGTTCTTC.

In its sample, this clone was seen once. This chain connects TRBV28 to TRBJ1-5; no reliable D call. CDR3 size: 22 residues. Between the trimmed V and J ends, which lost 8 bases and 0 bases, there was a span of 35 bases. CDR1 and CDR2 (germline): MDHEN, SYDVKM. The CDR3 nucleotides read TGTGCCAGCGTACCTCTTATTCTGACCGCCAGGAAAAACCTTCCTAGCAATCAGCCCCAGCATTTT. Protein: CASVPLILTARKNLPSNQPQHF.

This rearrangement joins TRBV5-1 to TRBJ2-7; no reliable D call. V gave up 0 bases and J gave up 6 bases, with 10 bases separating them. Germline lookup yields CDR1 SGHRS and CDR2 YFSETQ. This CDR3 is built from 13 residues. The CDR3 here is CASSLAGRSEQYF. The DNA of the CDR3 is TGCGCCAGCAGCTTGGCCGGTCGATCCGAGCAGTACTTC. Full variable domain (outside the CDR3, taken from reference TRBV5-1 and TRBJ2-7): KAGVTQTPRYLIKTRGQQVTLSCSPISGHRSVSWYQQTPGQGLQFLFEYFSETQRNKGNFPGRFSGRQFSNSRSEMNVSTLELGDSALYLCASSLAGRSEQYFGPGTRLTVT.

This clone was recorded a few times. The chain combines TRBV30 with TRBJ1-1; D is unresolved. Germline CDR1 GTSNPN, CDR2 SVGIG (reference sequence). The CDR3 has 13 amino acids. Between the trimmed V and J ends, which lost 2 bases and 5 bases, there was a span of 12 bases. CDR3 bases: TGTGCCTGGAGTTTGGCGGCGGGGACTGAAGCTTTCTTT. As protein: CAWSLAAGTEAFF.

This chain connects TRBV7-3 to TRBJ2-6, with TRBD1 as a possible D gene (6 bases). CDR1 is SGHTA, CDR2 FQGTGA, per germline. The V end was cut by 3 bases, the J end by 4 bases, with 13 bases between. CDR3 length: 16 residues. The CDR3 here is CASSLGSGTGANVLTF. The CDR3 bases are TGTGCCAGCAGCTTGGGGTCAGGGACAGGGGCCAACGTCCTGACTTTC.

The genes are TRBV5-1 and TRBJ2-7; D unclear. The CDR3 contains 12 residues. Germline CDR1 and CDR2: SGHRS and YFSETQ. V was clipped by 2 bases and J by 0 bases, with 3 bases between them. In nucleotides, the CDR3 is TGCGCCAGCAGCTTTAGCTCCTACGAGCAGTACTTC. This gives the protein CASSFSSYEQYF.

This chain connects TRBV7-8 to TRBJ2-3; 9 nucleotides line up with TRBD1. The germline V gene has CDR1 SGHVS and CDR2 FQNEAQ. The CDR3 runs 15 residues. After removal of 3 bases from V and 4 bases from J, the junction contained 5 bases not matched to a gene. This CDR3 reads CASSFSGTGPDTQYF. The CDR3 coding sequence is TGTGCCAGCAGCTTTTCCGGGACAGGGCCAGATACGCAGTATTTT.

V gene TRBV29-1 combines with J gene TRBJ2-1; D not resolved. CDR1 SQVTM and CDR2 ANQGSEA come from the germline V gene. The CDR3 extends over 14 amino acids. V was shortened by 7 bases and J by 0 bases, with 13 bases between the two germline ends. The CDR3 loop reads CSAKPGSSYNEQFF. The CDR3, as DNA: TGCAGCGCGAAACCAGGTAGCTCCTACAATGAGCAGTTCTTC.

This chain connects TRBV7-6 to TRBJ2-5, with 7 bases lining up with TRBD1. The CDR3 is 15 residues long. Trimming cost V 2 bases and J 5 bases; bases outside gene matches: 8. Germline assignment: CDR1 SGHVS and CDR2 FNYEAQ. The CDR3 region is CASSLSRGQGETQYF. CDR3 nucleotide sequence: TGTGCCAGCAGCTTATCTAGGGGGCAAGGGGAGACCCAGTACTTC. Filled out from reference TRBV7-6 and TRBJ2-5, the complete variable domain reads GAGVSQSPRYKVTKRGQDVALRCDPISGHVSLYWYRQALGQGPEFLTYFNYEAQQDKSGLPNDRFSAERPEGSISTLTIQRTEQRDSAMYRCASSLSRGQGETQYFGPGTRLLVL.

The rearrangement joins TRBV5-1 to TRBJ2-5; no firm D call. CDR1 is SGHRS, CDR2 YFSETQ, per germline. Trimming cost V 0 bases and J 14 bases, with 17 bases left between them. The length of the CDR3 is 13 residues. The CDR3 DNA follows: TGCGCCAGCAGCTTGGATCTCTTGGGCCTTGGATACTTC. Protein: CASSLDLLGLGYF. The entire variable domain, with the rest obtained from reference TRBV5-1 and TRBJ2-5, is as follows: KAGVTQTPRYLIKTRGQQVTLSCSPISGHRSVSWYQQTPGQGLQFLFEYFSETQRNKGNFPGRFSGRQFSNSRSEMNVSTLELGDSALYLCASSLDLLGLGYFGPGTRLLVL.

The rearrangement links TRBV6-5 to TRBJ2-7, with TRBD1 identical over 12 bases. Germline V gene sequence: CDR1 MNHEY, CDR2 SVGAGI. There are 14 residues in the CDR3. V was pared by 6 bases and J by 4 bases, with 4 bases of the junction left unmatched. CDR3 nucleotide sequence: TGTGCCAGCAGCCCGGGACAGGGGGCTTACGAGCAGTACTTC. Translated, it gives CASSPGQGAYEQYF.

The CDR3 DNA is TGTGCCAGCCGAGGACAGGGGACCTCCTACAATGAGCAGTTCTTC. Amino acids: CASRGQGTSYNEQFF. The chain combines TRBV5-4 with TRBJ2-1; 9 bases are shared with TRBD1. The J segment lost 0 bases and the V segment lost 7 bases, leaving 5 bases of the junction unmatched. Germline values: CDR1 SGHNT, CDR2 YYREEE (reference sequence). CDR3 size: 15 residues.